What follows are 7 T cell receptor beta chains derived from one specimen sequenced in a study of cytomegalovirus exposure and HLA in healthy donors. The PCR used 60 Vbeta and 13 Jbeta primers. Some clones are missing from TCRdb's copy, which holds only in-frame ones; the method was immunoSEQ multiplex PCR. The sample shows under 250,000 clones, roughly 85% of them seen only once. Material for sequencing was PBMCs. These receptors all stem from a woman aged 25 to 39 in good health and CMV-seropositive.

The chain carries TRBV4-1 and TRBJ1-4, with D unclear. V was clipped by 2 bases and J by 15 bases, with 19 bases between them. Germline assignment: CDR1 MGHRA and CDR2 YSYEKL. The CDR3 runs to 14 residues. CDR3 protein: CASSQMTADGVMFF. CDR3 nucleotide sequence: TGCGCCAGCAGCCAAATGACGGCGGACGGGGTTATGTTTTTT.

This clone was observed a single time. This chain uses TRBV27 with TRBJ1-1, with 7 bases identical to TRBD1. Per germline, CDR1 MNHEY and CDR2 SMNVEV (reference sequence). This CDR3 contains 15 residues. V shed 5 bases, J shed 3 bases, and the junction held 9 bases outside the gene matches. The CDR3 region has the DNA TGTGCCAGCAGTGACCTGAGGGGGCGATACACTGAAGCTTTCTTT. As protein: CASSDLRGRYTEAFF.

This chain uses TRBV28 with TRBJ2-1; D may be TRBD1 (6 bases). V dropped 3 bases and J dropped 7 bases, with 16 bases sitting between them. Germline V CDR1 and CDR2: MDHEN, SYDVKM. The length of the CDR3 is 15 residues. CDR3 in DNA: TGTGCCAGCAGTTTCGGTACAGGGTATAGAAATGAGCAGTTCTTC. Amino acid sequence: CASSFGTGYRNEQFF.

CDR3 loop: CASSQPAGLFFYEQYF. In nucleotides, the CDR3 is TGCGCCAGCAGTCAACCGGCAGGTTTATTTTTCTACGAGCAGTACTTC. The gene calls are TRBV23-1 and TRBJ2-7, with D unresolved. TRBV23-1 is classed as an ORF, of uncertain function. The CDR3 is 16 amino acids. V was trimmed by 2 bases and J by 3 bases, leaving 17 bases between them.

The chain joins TRBV30 to TRBJ2-3, with 7 positions matching TRBD1. The CDR3 is made up of 15 amino acids. Germline loops: CDR1 GTSNPN, CDR2 SVGIG (reference sequence). V was pared by 3 bases and J by 4 bases, with 10 bases of the junction left unmatched. CDR3 nucleotides: TGTGCCTGGAGCCCGAGACAGGGTTTCCCAGATACGCAGTATTTT. Translating gives CAWSPRQGFPDTQYF.

The rearrangement joins TRBV15 to TRBJ2-5; weak D call: TRBD2 (5 bases). The CDR3 sequence is 16 residues long. Trimming pared 3 bases from V and 5 bases from J, leaving 19 bases between. Germline CDR1 is LNHNV and CDR2 is YYDKDF (reference sequence). CDR3 amino acids: CATSRGPEETPETQYF. CDR3 nucleotide sequence: TGTGCCACCAGCAGGGGCCCGGAGGAAACCCCGGAGACCCAGTACTTC.

The chain uses TRBV7-6 and TRBJ2-3; D is ambiguous. V was clipped by 5 bases and J by 7 bases, with 19 bases between them. The germline gives CDR1 SGHVS, CDR2 FNYEAQ. This CDR3 is built from 15 residues. CDR3 region: CASSPASGLVNTQYF. CDR3 nucleotide sequence: TGTGCCAGCAGCCCAGCGTCCGGCCTGGTGAATACGCAGTATTTT.